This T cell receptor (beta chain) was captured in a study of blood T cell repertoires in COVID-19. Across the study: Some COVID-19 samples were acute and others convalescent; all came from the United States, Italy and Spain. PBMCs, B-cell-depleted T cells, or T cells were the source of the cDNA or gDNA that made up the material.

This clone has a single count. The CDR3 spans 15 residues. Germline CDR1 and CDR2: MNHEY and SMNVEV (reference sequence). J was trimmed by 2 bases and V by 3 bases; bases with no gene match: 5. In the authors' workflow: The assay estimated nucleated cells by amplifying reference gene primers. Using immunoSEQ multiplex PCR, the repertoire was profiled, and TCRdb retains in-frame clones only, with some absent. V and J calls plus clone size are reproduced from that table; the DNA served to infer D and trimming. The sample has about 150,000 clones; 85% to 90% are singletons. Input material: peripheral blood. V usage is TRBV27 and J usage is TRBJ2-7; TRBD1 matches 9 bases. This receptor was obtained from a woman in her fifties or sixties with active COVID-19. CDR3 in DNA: TGTGCCAGCAGTTTGCCGGGACAGGGAACCTACGAGCAGTACTTC. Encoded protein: CASSLPGQGTYEQYF.